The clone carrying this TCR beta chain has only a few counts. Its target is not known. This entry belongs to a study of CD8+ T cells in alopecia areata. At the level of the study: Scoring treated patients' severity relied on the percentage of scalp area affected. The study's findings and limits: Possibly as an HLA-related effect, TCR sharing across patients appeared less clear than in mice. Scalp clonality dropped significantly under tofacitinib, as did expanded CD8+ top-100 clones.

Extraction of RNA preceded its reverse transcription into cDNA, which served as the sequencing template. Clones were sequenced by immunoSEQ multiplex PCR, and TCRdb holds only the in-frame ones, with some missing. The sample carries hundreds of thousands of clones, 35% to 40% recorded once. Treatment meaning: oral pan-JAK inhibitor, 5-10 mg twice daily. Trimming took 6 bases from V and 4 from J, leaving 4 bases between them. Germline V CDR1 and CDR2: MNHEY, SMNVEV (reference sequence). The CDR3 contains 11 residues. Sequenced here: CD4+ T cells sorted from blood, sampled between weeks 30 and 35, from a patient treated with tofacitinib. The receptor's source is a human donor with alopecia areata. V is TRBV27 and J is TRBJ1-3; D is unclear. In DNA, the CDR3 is TGTGCCAGCAGCAACGGAAACACCATATATTTT. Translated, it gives CASSNGNTIYF.